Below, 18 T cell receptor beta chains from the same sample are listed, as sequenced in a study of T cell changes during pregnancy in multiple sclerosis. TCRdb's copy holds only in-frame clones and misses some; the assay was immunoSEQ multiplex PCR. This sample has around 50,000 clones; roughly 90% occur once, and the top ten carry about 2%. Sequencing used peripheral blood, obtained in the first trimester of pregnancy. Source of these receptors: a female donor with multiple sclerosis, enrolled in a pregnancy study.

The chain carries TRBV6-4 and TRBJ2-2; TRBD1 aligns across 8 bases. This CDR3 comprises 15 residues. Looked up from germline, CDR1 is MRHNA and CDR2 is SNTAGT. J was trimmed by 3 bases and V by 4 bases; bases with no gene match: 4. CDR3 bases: TGTGCCAGCAGTGGACAGGGGCTGGACACCGGGGAGCTGTTTTTT. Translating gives CASSGQGLDTGELFF.

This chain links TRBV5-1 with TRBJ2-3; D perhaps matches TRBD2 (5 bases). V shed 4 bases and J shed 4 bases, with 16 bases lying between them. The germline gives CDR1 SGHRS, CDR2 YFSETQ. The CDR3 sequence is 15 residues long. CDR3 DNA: TGCGCCAGCAGCCCTGGAGGTATCTATCCAGATACGCAGTATTTT. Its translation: CASSPGGIYPDTQYF.

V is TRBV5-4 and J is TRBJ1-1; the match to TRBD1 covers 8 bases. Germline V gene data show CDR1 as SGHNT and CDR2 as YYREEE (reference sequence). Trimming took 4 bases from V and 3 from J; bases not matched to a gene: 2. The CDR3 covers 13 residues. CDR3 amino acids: CASSLDRDTEAFF. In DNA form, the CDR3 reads TGTGCCAGCAGCCTGGACAGGGACACTGAAGCTTTCTTT.

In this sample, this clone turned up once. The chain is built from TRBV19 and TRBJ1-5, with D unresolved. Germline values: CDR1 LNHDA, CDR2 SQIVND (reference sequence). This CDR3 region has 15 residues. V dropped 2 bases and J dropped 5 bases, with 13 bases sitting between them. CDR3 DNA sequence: TGTGCCAGTAGTATACAGGACGGAGGCTATCAGCCCCAGCATTTT. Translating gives CASSIQDGGYQPQHF.

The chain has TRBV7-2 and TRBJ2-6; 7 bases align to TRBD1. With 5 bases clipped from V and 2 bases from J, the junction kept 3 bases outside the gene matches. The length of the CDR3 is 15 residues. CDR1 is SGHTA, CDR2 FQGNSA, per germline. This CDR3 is CASSPDRAGANVLTF. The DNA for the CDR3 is TGTGCCAGCAGCCCAGACAGGGCTGGGGCCAACGTCCTGACTTTC.

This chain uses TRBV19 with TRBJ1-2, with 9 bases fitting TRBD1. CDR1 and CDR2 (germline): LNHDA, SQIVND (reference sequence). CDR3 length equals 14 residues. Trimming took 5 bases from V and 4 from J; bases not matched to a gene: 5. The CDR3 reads CASSSTGGSYGYTF. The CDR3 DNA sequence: TGTGCCAGTAGTTCGACAGGGGGAAGCTATGGCTACACCTTC.

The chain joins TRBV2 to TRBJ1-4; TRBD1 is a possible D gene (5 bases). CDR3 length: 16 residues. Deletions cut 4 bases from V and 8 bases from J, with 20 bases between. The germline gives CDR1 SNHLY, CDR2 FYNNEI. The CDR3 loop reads CASSATPGTLKEKLFF. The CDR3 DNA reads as TGTGCCAGCAGTGCGACACCCGGGACTCTGAAAGAAAAACTGTTTTTT.

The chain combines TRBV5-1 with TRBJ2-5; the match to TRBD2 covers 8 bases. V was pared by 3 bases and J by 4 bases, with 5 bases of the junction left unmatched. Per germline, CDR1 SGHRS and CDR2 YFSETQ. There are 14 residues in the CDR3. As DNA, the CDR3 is TGCGCCAGCAGCTCGATAGCGGGGTCAGAGACCCAGTACTTC. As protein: CASSSIAGSETQYF.

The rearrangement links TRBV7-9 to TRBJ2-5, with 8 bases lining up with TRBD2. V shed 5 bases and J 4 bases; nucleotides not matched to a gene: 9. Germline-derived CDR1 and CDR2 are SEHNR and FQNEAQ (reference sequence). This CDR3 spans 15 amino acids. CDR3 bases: TGTGCCAGCAGCCCCCGGGGGGGCACGATAGAGACCCAGTACTTC. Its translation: CASSPRGGTIETQYF.

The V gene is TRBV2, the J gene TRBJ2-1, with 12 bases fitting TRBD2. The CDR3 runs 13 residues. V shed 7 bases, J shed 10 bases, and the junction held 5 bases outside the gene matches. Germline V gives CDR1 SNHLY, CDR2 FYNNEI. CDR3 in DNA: TGTGCCAGCACTAGCGGGGGGGCGGGGGAGCAGTTCTTC. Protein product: CASTSGGAGEQFF. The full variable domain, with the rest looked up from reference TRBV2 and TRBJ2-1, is EPEVTQTPSHQVTQMGQEVILRCVPISNHLYFYWYRQILGQKVEFLVSFYNNEISEKSEIFDDQFSVERPDGSNFTLKIRSTKLEDSAMYFCASTSGGAGEQFFGPGTRLTVL.

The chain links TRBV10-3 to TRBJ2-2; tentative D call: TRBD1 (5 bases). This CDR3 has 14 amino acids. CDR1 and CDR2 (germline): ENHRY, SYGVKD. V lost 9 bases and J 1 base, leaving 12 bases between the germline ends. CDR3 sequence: CAMAQGMNTGELFF. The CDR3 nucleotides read TGTGCCATGGCCCAGGGCATGAACACCGGGGAGCTGTTTTTT.

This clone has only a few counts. This chain's CDR3 is CASMGQGRYEQYF. The DNA of the CDR3 is TGTGCCAGCATGGGACAGGGGAGGTACGAGCAGTACTTC. The chain recombines TRBV2 with TRBJ2-7; 10 positions match TRBD1. The length of the CDR3 is 13 residues. Germline values: CDR1 SNHLY, CDR2 FYNNEI. The junction had 4 bases not matched to a gene; V was cut back by 7 bases and J by 4 bases.

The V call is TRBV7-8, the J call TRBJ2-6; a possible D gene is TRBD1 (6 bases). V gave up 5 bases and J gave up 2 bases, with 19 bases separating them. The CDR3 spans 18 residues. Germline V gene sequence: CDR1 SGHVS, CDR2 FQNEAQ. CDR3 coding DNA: TGTGCCAGCAGCGCGCGGGCAGGGGTTGTAGCTGGGGCCAACGTCCTGACTTTC. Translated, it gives CASSARAGVVAGANVLTF.

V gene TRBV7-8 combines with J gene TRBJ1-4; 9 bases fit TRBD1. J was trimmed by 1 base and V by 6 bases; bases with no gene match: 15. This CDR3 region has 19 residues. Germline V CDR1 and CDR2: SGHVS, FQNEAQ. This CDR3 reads CASRPTFIQGAKTNEKLFF. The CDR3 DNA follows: TGTGCCAGCAGACCAACGTTTATACAGGGGGCGAAAACTAATGAAAAACTGTTTTTT.

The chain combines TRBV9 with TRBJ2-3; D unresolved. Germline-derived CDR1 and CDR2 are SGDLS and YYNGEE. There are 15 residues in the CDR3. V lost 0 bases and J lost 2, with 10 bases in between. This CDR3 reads CASSVDPGNTDTQYF. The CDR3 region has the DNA TGTGCCAGCAGCGTAGATCCAGGAAACACAGATACGCAGTATTTT.

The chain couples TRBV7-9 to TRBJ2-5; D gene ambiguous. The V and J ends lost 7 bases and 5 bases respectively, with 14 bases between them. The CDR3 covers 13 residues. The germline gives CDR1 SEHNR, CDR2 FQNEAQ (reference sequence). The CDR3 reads CASIRSSGETQYF. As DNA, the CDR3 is TGTGCCAGCATCCGCTCCTCAGGCGAGACCCAGTACTTC. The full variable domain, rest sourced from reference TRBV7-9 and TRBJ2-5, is DTGVSQNPRHKITKRGQNVTFRCDPISEHNRLYWYRQTLGQGPEFLTYFQNEAQLEKSRLLSDRFSAERPKGSFSTLEIQRTEQGDSAMYLCASIRSSGETQYFGPGTRLLVL.

In nucleotides, the CDR3 is TGTGCCAGCAGCCGCAAAAAAAGGGACAGGATTTGCACTGAAGCTTTCTTT. Translated, it gives CASSRKKRDRICTEAFF. J is TRBJ1-1 and V is TRBV9; 8 bases map to TRBD1. In germline, CDR1 is SGDLS, CDR2 YYNGEE. V trimming: 4 bases; J trimming: 4 bases; junction bases outside the gene matches: 15. This CDR3 comprises 17 residues.

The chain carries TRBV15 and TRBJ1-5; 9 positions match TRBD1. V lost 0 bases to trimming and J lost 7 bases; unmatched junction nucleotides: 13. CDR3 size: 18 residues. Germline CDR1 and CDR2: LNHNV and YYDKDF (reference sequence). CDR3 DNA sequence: TGTGCCACCAGCAGAGATCGATGGGGGGACAGGGCACGACAGCCCCAGCATTTT. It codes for CATSRDRWGDRARQPQHF.